These 8 T cell receptor beta chains were all obtained from the same sample, sequenced in a study of control samples from healthy donors and cancer patients. Libraries were prepared by immunoSEQ multiplex PCR; TCRdb keeps only in-frame clonotypes and omits some of them. The sample holds about 94,000 clones; 75% to 95% are singletons and the top ten take less than 4.5%. Sequencing was carried out using blood. The receptors stem from a woman aged 18-29 years in good health.

The rearrangement joins TRBV4-1 to TRBJ2-3, with TRBD2 as a possible D gene (6 bases). The CDR3 length is 16 residues. The germline CDR1 and CDR2 sequences are MGHRA and YSYEKL. The V end was cut by 5 bases, the J end by 2 bases, with 17 bases between. The CDR3 region is CASSSSGTYATDTQYF. CDR3 sequence (DNA): TGCGCCAGCAGCTCATCCGGGACTTATGCCACAGATACGCAGTATTTT.

The V gene is TRBV19, the J gene TRBJ1-6; D is undetermined. Between the trimmed V and J ends, which lost 8 bases and 0 bases, there was a span of 11 bases. Germline V gives CDR1 LNHDA, CDR2 SQIVND (reference sequence). The CDR3 runs to 15 residues. The CDR3 loop reads CASGPGSSYNSPLHF. The CDR3 bases are TGTGCCAGTGGACCGGGGAGCTCCTATAATTCACCCCTCCACTTT. Filled out from reference TRBV19 and TRBJ1-6, the complete variable domain reads DGGITQSPKYLFRKEGQNVTLSCEQNLNHDAMYWYRQDPGQGLRLIYYSQIVNDFQKGDIAEGYSVSREKKESFPLTVTSAQKNPTAFYLCASGPGSSYNSPLHFGNGTRLTVT.

This clone was recorded once. The chain is built from TRBV5-1 and TRBJ2-7; 11 nucleotides align to TRBD1. J gave up 3 bases and V 3 bases, and 2 bases lay outside the gene matches. CDR1 SGHRS and CDR2 YFSETQ come from the germline V gene. The CDR3 length is 14 residues. The DNA of the CDR3 is TGCGCCAGCAGCTGGGGACAGGGGGACTACGAGCAGTACTTC. Translated, it gives CASSWGQGDYEQYF.

The gene calls are TRBV19 and TRBJ1-1, with 8 bases aligning to TRBD1. Germline CDR1 is LNHDA and CDR2 is SQIVND (reference sequence). The V and J ends lost 4 bases and 3 bases, in that order; junction bases with no gene match: 4. The CDR3 spans 14 residues. CDR3 sequence reads: CASSTLDRDTEAFF. The CDR3 DNA sequence: TGTGCCAGTAGTACCCTGGACAGGGACACTGAAGCTTTCTTT. The whole variable domain, filled in from reference TRBV19 and TRBJ1-1, reads DGGITQSPKYLFRKEGQNVTLSCEQNLNHDAMYWYRQDPGQGLRLIYYSQIVNDFQKGDIAEGYSVSREKKESFPLTVTSAQKNPTAFYLCASSTLDRDTEAFFGQGTRLTVV.

This chain links TRBV7-3 with TRBJ2-6; possibly TRBD1 for D (6 bases). V shed 1 base and J shed 0 bases, with 28 bases lying between them. Germline loops: CDR1 SGHTA, CDR2 FQGTGA. This CDR3 is built from 23 residues. The CDR3 loop reads CASSLIPTDSQHSINSGANVLTF. In DNA form, the CDR3 reads TGTGCCAGCAGCTTAATCCCAACGGACAGTCAACACAGTATAAACTCTGGGGCCAACGTCCTGACTTTC.

The CDR3 DNA reads TGTGCCAGCAGCTTATGGGGCCGGGGGCAAGGCTACACCTTC. It is translated as CASSLWGRGQGYTF. The chain carries TRBV7-6 and TRBJ1-2; maybe TRBD1 (6 bases). The germline CDR1 and CDR2 sequences are SGHVS and FNYEAQ. V was clipped by 2 bases and J by 8 bases, with 15 bases between them. The CDR3 contains 14 residues.

The gene calls are TRBV7-2 and TRBJ1-1; D perhaps matches TRBD1 (5 bases). This CDR3 is built from 15 residues. Trimming pared 4 bases from V and 0 bases from J, leaving 12 bases between. Germline V CDR1 and CDR2: SGHTA, FQGNSA. The CDR3 spells CASSYGGRMNTEAFF. The CDR3, as DNA: TGTGCCAGCAGCTACGGGGGTCGGATGAACACTGAAGCTTTCTTT. The whole variable domain, filled in from reference TRBV7-2 and TRBJ1-1, reads GAGVSQSPSNKVTEKGKDVELRCDPISGHTALYWYRQSLGQGLEFLIYFQGNSAPDKSGLPSDRFSAERTGGSVSTLTIQRTQQEDSAVYLCASSYGGRMNTEAFFGQGTRLTVV.

The rearrangement links TRBV5-4 to TRBJ2-3; the match to TRBD2 covers 7 bases. With 2 bases clipped from V and 3 bases from J, the junction kept 3 bases outside the gene matches. Germline CDR1 is SGHNT and CDR2 is YYREEE (reference sequence). This CDR3 comprises 14 residues. CDR3 in DNA: TGTGCCAGCAGCTTTGGCGGGGGAACAGATACGCAGTATTTT. It is translated as CASSFGGGTDTQYF.